This TCR beta chain was recorded in a study of OX40 agonist ivuxolimab in advanced cancers. Study information: Allowance was made for prior anti-PD-1, anti-PD-L1 or anti-CTLA-4 therapy, and around 44% had some. Regarding the study as a whole: The study observed clonal expansion of CD4+ and CD8+ blood T cells by week 6 at 0.1 to 3.0 mg/kg.

As for this clone: Antigen specificity is unknown.

Assay: immunoSEQ multiplex PCR; the TCRdb copy retains only in-frame clones and omits some. The sample shows over 95,000 clones, roughly nine tenths of them seen only once. The receptor's source is an adult with an advanced solid tumor such as melanoma, head and neck, liver or kidney cancer. Sequencing was performed on CD4+ or CD8+ T cells sorted from blood, taken in a trial of the OX40 agonist ivuxolimab.

The CDR3 nucleotides read TGTGCCAGTAGTATAGGGCAGGAAGAGACCCAGTACTTC. Encoded protein: CASSIGQEETQYF. This sequence joins TRBV19 and TRBJ2-5; D not certain. Germline loops: CDR1 LNHDA, CDR2 SQIVND (reference sequence). Between the trimmed V and J ends, which lost 1 base and 3 bases, there was a span of 6 bases. There are 13 residues in the CDR3.